Listed below are T cell receptor beta chains from one sample, sequenced in a study of beta chain features in type 1 diabetes. Method: immunoSEQ multiplex PCR; TCRdb's copy keeps in-frame clones and lacks some. The repertoire has 620,000 or so clones, around 16% of them found once; the top ten carry more than 0.08%. The sequencing sample was made of naive CD4+ T cells from blood. The receptors were gathered from a man younger than 35 in good health. The conserved cysteine and the conserved F or W are not part of the CDR3 here. The order of the fields is V gene, CDR3 length, CDR3 protein.

TRBV10-3,12,AIRLGQGENEQY
TRBV18,14,ASSPKGLAGGNEQY
TRBV7-3,9,ASSLGPEQF
TRBV14,11,ASSQHMNTEAF
TRBV2,9,ASSELKKLF
TRBV29-1,9,SVEGASIAF
TRBV28,11,ASSLGPEAKLF
TRBV4-2,11,ASSQDSYTEAF
TRBV7-9,15,ASSLEGGKATNEKLF
TRBV4-2,11,ASSQDGWDGQY
TRBV6-5,12,ASRGDGSNYGYT